The 18 T cell receptor beta chains presented below share a single source sample, sequenced in a study of control samples from healthy donors and cancer patients. Sequenced by immunoSEQ multiplex PCR; TCRdb stores in-frame clones only, minus some. The data contain around 150,000 clones, 70% to 90% of them seen just once; the ten biggest clones take up 12%. Sequencing input: blood. These receptors all come from a man in his thirties or forties in good health.

This chain joins TRBV6-5 and TRBJ1-2, with D unresolved. Looked up from germline, CDR1 is MNHEY and CDR2 is SVGAGI. The CDR3 loop spans 11 amino acids. Trimming shortened V by 6 bases and J by 6 bases, and 8 bases separated the two germline ends. CDR3 sequence (DNA): TGTGCCAGCAGACAGAAAGATGGCTACACCTTC. Its protein product is CASRQKDGYTF.

The V gene is TRBV9, the J gene TRBJ2-1; the D is unclear. Germline CDR1 SGDLS, CDR2 YYNGEE. This CDR3 comprises 15 residues. Trimming took 2 bases from V and 4 from J, leaving 13 bases between them. CDR3 nucleotides: TGTGCCAGCAGCGTTTACTGGAGCACTTACAATGAGCAGTTCTTC. It is translated as CASSVYWSTYNEQFF. Based on the CDR3 plus reference TRBV9 and TRBJ2-1, the full variable domain is DSGVTQTPKHLITATGQRVTLRCSPRSGDLSVYWYQQSLDQGLQFLIQYYNGEERAKGNILERFSAQQFPDLHSELNLSSLELGDSALYFCASSVYWSTYNEQFFGPGTRLTVL.

The V call is TRBV7-6, the J call TRBJ1-1, with D tentatively TRBD1 (5 bases). CDR1 and CDR2 from the germline V gene are SGHVS and FNYEAQ. V was shortened by 6 bases and J by 4 bases, with 15 bases between the two germline ends. The CDR3 spans 14 residues. The CDR3 DNA is TGTGCCAGCAGACCCAGGGCTCCTCTCACTGAAGCTTTCTTT. It encodes CASRPRAPLTEAFF.

This chain links TRBV19 with TRBJ1-4; 11 bases map to TRBD1. The length of the CDR3 is 14 residues. CDR1 is LNHDA and CDR2 is SQIVND in the germline V gene (reference sequence). With 7 bases clipped from V and 8 bases from J, the junction kept 6 bases outside the gene matches. CDR3 amino acids: CASTVDRGHEKLFF. The CDR3 bases are TGTGCCAGTACCGTGGACAGGGGGCACGAAAAACTGTTTTTT.

This chain links TRBV2 with TRBJ2-2; D uncertain. The CDR3 covers 13 residues. Trimming shortened V by 7 bases and J by 3 bases, and 9 bases separated the two germline ends. CDR1 and CDR2 from the germline V gene are SNHLY and FYNNEI. The CDR3 DNA follows: TGTGCCAGCAAAGAGCCCTACACCGGGGAGCTGTTTTTT. As protein: CASKEPYTGELFF.

This clone showed up just a few times. This chain uses TRBV5-1 with TRBJ2-3; TRBD2 matches 10 bases. After removal of 5 bases from V and 3 bases from J, the junction contained 6 bases not matched to a gene. Germline-derived CDR1 and CDR2 are SGHRS and YFSETQ. CDR3 size: 15 residues. Here the CDR3 reads CASRMSGGATDTQYF. CDR3 sequence (DNA): TGCGCCAGCAGAATGAGCGGGGGGGCGACAGATACGCAGTATTTT.

V usage is TRBV5-4 and J usage is TRBJ2-2; D remains ambiguous. V lost 4 bases and J lost 4, with 8 bases in between. Germline V CDR1 and CDR2: SGHNT, YYREEE (reference sequence). The CDR3 runs 13 residues. The CDR3 here is CASSPEITGELFF. As DNA, the CDR3 is TGTGCCAGCAGCCCGGAGATCACCGGGGAGCTGTTTTTT.

Comments on this clone: The sample has other DNA sequences that encode this CDR3 too. Written as DNA, the CDR3 is TGTGCCAGCAGTGAACAGGGTTATGGCTACACCTTC. This encodes CASSEQGYGYTF. J is TRBJ1-2 and V is TRBV6-1, with D perhaps TRBD1 (5 bases). CDR3 size: 12 residues. CDR1 is MNHNS, CDR2 SASEGT, per germline. Trimming removed 2 bases at V and 5 bases at J, with 6 bases between.

V usage is TRBV29-1 and J usage is TRBJ2-3, with 10 bases aligning to TRBD1. Germline CDR1 is SQVTM and CDR2 is ANQGSEA. The CDR3 totals 13 residues. The trim removed 7 bases at V and 2 bases at J, leaving 3 bases unmatched. In DNA, the CDR3 is TGCAGCGCGGACAGGGGGTCCACAGATACGCAGTATTTT. Encoded protein: CSADRGSTDTQYF.

The rearrangement links TRBV9 to TRBJ2-7; 11 bases map to TRBD2. Germline V gives CDR1 SGDLS, CDR2 YYNGEE. The CDR3 is 15 residues long. V gave up 4 bases and J gave up 0 bases; unmatched junction bases: 3. The CDR3 loop reads CASSIGLAGSYEQYF. In DNA form, the CDR3 reads TGTGCCAGCAGCATTGGACTAGCGGGCTCCTACGAGCAGTACTTC.

The chain couples TRBV5-8 to TRBJ2-5; D may be TRBD1 or TRBD2 (6 bases each). Germline-derived CDR1 and CDR2 are SGHTS and YDEGEE. V was clipped by 0 bases and J by 6 bases, with 15 bases between them. This CDR3 has 15 residues. CDR3 nucleotides: TGTGCCAGCAGCTTGGGGGGGGCTCCCTACAAGACCCAGTACTTC. Its protein product is CASSLGGAPYKTQYF. Supplemented by reference TRBV5-8 and TRBJ2-5, the full variable domain reads EAGVTQSPTHLIKTRGQQATLRCSPISGHTSVYWYQQALGLGLQFLLWYDEGEERNRGNFPPRFSGRQFPNYSSELNVNALELEDSALYLCASSLGGAPYKTQYFGPGTRLLVL.

In this sample, this clone turned up many times. The sample carries other DNA sequences with the same CDR3. This chain uses TRBV3-1 (or the pseudogene TRBV3-2) with TRBJ1-2; D not resolved. Between the trimmed V and J ends, which lost 2 bases and 1 base, there was a span of 8 bases. The CDR3 is 14 residues long. In germline, CDR1 is LGHDT, CDR2 YNNKEL (reference sequence). The DNA for the CDR3 is TGTGCCAGCAGCCAACATGCGGATAACTATGGCTACACCTTC. Translating gives CASSQHADNYGYTF.

The chain recombines TRBV7-8 with TRBJ2-3; D may be TRBD1 or TRBD2 (5 bases each). The CDR3 loop spans 15 amino acids. V was pared by 1 base and J by 4 bases, with 12 bases between. Germline lookup yields CDR1 SGHVS and CDR2 FQNEAQ. The CDR3 protein is CASSLVSGTSDTQYF. The CDR3 DNA is TGTGCCAGCAGCTTAGTGTCGGGGACCTCAGATACGCAGTATTTT.

The chain carries TRBV6-2 or TRBV6-3 and TRBJ1-2; 8 bases fit TRBD1. J gave up 6 bases and V 2 bases, and 5 bases lay outside the gene matches. The CDR3 extends over 14 amino acids. CDR1 and CDR2 from the germline V gene are MNHEY and SVGEGT. The CDR3 loop reads CASSYLDRENGYTF. The CDR3 region has the DNA TGTGCCAGCAGTTACCTGGACAGGGAGAATGGCTACACCTTC.

This chain joins TRBV13 and TRBJ1-5; D uncertain. This CDR3 region has 14 residues. Germline assignment: CDR1 PRHDT and CDR2 FYEKMQ (reference sequence). V lost 5 bases and J 1 base, leaving 9 bases between the germline ends. CDR3 DNA: TGTGCCAGCAGCCCGTCATACAGCAATCAGCCCCAGCATTTT. Amino acid sequence: CASSPSYSNQPQHF.

This chain joins TRBV7-2 and TRBJ2-7; TRBD1 aligns across 7 bases. Germline lookup yields CDR1 SGHTA and CDR2 FQGNSA. This CDR3 spans 14 amino acids. V dropped 5 bases and J dropped 2; count of bases not matched to a gene: 6. The chain's CDR3 is CASSMGQRTYEQYF. CDR3 bases: TGTGCCAGCAGCATGGGACAGCGAACCTACGAGCAGTACTTC.

V gene TRBV7-3 combines with J gene TRBJ2-3; tentatively, D is TRBD1 (5 bases). The germline V gene has CDR1 SGHTA and CDR2 FQGTGA. Trimming removed 2 bases at V and 0 bases at J, with 12 bases between. The CDR3 covers 16 residues. The CDR3 DNA reads TGTGCCAGCAGCTTAGGGGCGGATTCTAGCACAGATACGCAGTATTTT. This sequence encodes CASSLGADSSTDTQYF.

Only a few counts were recorded for this clone. This rearrangement joins TRBV6-5 to TRBJ2-1; 8 bases align to TRBD2. Per germline, CDR1 MNHEY and CDR2 SVGAGI. The CDR3 length is 13 residues. V trimming: 6 bases; J trimming: 9 bases; junction bases outside the gene matches: 7. In DNA form, the CDR3 reads TGTGCCAGCAGGTCCCCGGGGGGGTCTGAGCAGTTCTTC. Its translation is CASRSPGGSEQFF.